This T cell receptor beta chain is drawn from a study of shared clonotypes between healthy human individuals. The ends were cut back, 3 bases at V and 3 bases at J, with 12 bases in the middle. In germline, CDR1 is WSHSY, CDR2 SAAADI. This CDR3 comprises 14 residues. Assay used: immunoSEQ multiplex PCR; TCRdb lists only in-frame clones, some missing. The sample lists approximately 2.5 million clones, over 85% occurring once. This TCR came from a man between 18 and 29 years old in good health. Sequencing was done on a sample of naive CD4+ T cells sorted from blood. Subset here: CD45RA+ positively selected. The chain is built from TRBV10-2 and TRBJ2-7; D is perhaps TRBD1 (6 bases). CDR3 sequence: CASSESRGLYEQYF. The CDR3 DNA reads as TGCGCCAGCAGTGAAAGCAGGGGCCTCTACGAGCAGTACTTC.